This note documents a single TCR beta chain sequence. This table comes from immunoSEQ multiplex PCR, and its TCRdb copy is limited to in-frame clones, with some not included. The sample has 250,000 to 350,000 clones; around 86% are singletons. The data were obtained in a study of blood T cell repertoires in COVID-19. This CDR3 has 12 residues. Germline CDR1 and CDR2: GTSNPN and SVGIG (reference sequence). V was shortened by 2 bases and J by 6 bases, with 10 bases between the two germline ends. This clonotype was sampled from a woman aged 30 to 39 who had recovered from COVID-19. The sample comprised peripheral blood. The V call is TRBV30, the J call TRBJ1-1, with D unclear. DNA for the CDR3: TGTGCCTGGAGTAATCGGAGCCCTGAAGCTTTCTTT. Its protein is CAWSNRSPEAFF.